This TCR beta chain was recovered during a study of cytomegalovirus exposure and HLA in healthy donors. General study findings and limits: Accurate prediction of most subjects' HLA-A and HLA-B alleles from TCR beta sequences was reported.

In the case of this clone: As yet, its antigen is unknown. An end of the junction does not agree with germline; a read error may underlie this.

The PCR employed 60 Vbeta primers together with 13 Jbeta primers. Produced via immunoSEQ multiplex PCR; TCRdb's table is partial and in-frame only. Among approximately 110,000 clones, about 59% were seen once, and the ten largest hold around 4%. This CDR3 is 12 amino acids long. The germline CDR1 and CDR2 sequences are SEHNR and FQNEAQ (reference sequence). Donors were ostensibly healthy at sampling, although undocumented immune exposures were probable. This clonotype was sampled from a man aged 25 to 40 in good health and CMV-seropositive. The J gene is TRBJ2-7, the V gene TRBV7-9, with TRBD2 as a possible D gene (5 bases). The specimen sequenced was PBMCs. The CDR3 bases are TGTTCCAGCAGCCCACTCGGAGGAGAGCAGTACTTC. It codes for CSSSPLGGEQYF.